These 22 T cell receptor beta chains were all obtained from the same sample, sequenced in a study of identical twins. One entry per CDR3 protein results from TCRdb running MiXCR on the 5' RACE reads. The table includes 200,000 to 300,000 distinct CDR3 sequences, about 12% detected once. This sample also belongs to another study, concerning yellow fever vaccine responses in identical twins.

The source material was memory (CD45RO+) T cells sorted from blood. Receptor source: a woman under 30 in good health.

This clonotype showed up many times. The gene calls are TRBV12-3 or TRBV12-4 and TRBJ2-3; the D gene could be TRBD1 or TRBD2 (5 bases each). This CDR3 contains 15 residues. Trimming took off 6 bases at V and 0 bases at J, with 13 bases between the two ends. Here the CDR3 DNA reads TGTGCCAGCAGGGGGACCTCCAAAAGCACAGATACGCAGTATTTT. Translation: CASRGTSKSTDTQYF.

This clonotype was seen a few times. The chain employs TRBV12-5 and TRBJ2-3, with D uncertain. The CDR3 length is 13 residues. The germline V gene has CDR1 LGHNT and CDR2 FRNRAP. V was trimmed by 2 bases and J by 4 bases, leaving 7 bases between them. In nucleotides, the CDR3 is TGTGCTAGTGGTTTGAGGCTTGCAGATACGCAGTATTTT. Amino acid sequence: CASGLRLADTQYF.

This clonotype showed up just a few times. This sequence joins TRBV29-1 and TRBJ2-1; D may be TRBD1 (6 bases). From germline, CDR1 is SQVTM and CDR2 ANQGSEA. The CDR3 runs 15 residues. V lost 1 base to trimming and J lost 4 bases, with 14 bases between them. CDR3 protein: CSVEAFQGFYNEQFF. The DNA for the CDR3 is TGCAGCGTTGAAGCCTTTCAGGGGTTTTACAATGAGCAGTTCTTC.

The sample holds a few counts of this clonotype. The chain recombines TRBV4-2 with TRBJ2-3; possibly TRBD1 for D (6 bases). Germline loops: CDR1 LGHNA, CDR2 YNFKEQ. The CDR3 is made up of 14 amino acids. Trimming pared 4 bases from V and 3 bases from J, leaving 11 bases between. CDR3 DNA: TGTGCCAGCAGCCTACGACAGGAAACAGATACGCAGTATTTT. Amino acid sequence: CASSLRQETDTQYF.

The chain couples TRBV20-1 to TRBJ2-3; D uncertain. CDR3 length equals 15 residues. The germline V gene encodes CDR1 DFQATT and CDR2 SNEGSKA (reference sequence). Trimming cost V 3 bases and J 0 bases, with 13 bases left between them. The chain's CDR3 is CSASLARSSTDTQYF. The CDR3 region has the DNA TGCAGTGCTAGTCTGGCTCGGTCTAGCACAGATACGCAGTATTTT.

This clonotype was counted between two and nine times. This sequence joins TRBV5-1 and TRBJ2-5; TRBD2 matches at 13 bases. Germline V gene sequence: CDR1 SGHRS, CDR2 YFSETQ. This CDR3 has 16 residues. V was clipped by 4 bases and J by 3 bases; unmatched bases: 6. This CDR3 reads CASSRTSGGAEETQYF. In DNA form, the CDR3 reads TGCGCCAGCAGCAGAACTAGCGGGGGGGCCGAAGAGACCCAGTACTTC.

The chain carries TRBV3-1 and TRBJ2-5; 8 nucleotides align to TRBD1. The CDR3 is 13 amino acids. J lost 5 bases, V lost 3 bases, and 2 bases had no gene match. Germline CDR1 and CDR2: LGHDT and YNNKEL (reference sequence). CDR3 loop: CASSHRQGETQYF. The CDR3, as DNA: TGTGCCAGCAGCCACCGACAGGGGGAGACCCAGTACTTC.

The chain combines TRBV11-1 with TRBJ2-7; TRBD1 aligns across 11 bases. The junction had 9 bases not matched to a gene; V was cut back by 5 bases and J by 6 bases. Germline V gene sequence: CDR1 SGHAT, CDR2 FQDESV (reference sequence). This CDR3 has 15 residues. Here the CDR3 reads CASSPDRGRGGEQYF. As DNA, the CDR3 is TGTGCCAGCAGCCCGGACAGGGGGCGCGGTGGCGAGCAGTACTTC.

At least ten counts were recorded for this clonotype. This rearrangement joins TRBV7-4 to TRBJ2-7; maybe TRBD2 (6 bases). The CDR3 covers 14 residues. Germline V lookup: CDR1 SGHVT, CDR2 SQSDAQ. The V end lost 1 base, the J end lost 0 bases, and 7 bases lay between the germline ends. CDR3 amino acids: CASSLGSGSYEQYF. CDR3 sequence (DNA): TGTGCCAGCAGCTTAGGTAGCGGCTCCTACGAGCAGTACTTC.

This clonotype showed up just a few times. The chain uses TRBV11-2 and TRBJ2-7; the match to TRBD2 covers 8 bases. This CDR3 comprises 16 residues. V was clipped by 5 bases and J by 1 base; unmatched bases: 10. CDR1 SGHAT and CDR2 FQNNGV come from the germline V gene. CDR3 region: CASSHGRLAGSYEQYF. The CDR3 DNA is TGTGCCAGCAGCCACGGGAGGCTAGCGGGTTCCTACGAGCAGTACTTC.

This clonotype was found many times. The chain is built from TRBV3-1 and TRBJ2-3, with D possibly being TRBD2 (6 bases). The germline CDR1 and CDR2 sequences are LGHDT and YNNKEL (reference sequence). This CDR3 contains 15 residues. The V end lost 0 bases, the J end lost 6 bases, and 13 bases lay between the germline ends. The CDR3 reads CASSQDAGLRDTQYF. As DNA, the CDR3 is TGTGCCAGCAGCCAAGATGCGGGGCTGCGCGATACGCAGTATTTT.

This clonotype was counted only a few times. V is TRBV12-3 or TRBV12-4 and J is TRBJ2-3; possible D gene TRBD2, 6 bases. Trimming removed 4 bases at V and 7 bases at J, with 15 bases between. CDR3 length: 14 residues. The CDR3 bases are TGTGCCAGCAGTTCCGCCGGACTATTTAATACGCAGTATTTT. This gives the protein CASSSAGLFNTQYF.

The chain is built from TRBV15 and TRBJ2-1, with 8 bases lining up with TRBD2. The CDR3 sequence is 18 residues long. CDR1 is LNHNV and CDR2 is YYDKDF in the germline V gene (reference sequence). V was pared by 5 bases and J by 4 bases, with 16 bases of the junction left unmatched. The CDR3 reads CATSPVSSGTRVYNEQFF. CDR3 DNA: TGTGCCACCAGCCCCGTGAGCTCCGGGACTAGAGTTTACAATGAGCAGTTCTTC.

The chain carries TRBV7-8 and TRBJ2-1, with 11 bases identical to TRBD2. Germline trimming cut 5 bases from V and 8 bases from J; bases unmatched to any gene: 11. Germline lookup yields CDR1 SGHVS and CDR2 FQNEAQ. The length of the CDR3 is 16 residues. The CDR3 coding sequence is TGTGCCAGCAGCATTCTTACTAGCGGGAGTAGCCATGAGCAGTTCTTC. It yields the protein CASSILTSGSSHEQFF.

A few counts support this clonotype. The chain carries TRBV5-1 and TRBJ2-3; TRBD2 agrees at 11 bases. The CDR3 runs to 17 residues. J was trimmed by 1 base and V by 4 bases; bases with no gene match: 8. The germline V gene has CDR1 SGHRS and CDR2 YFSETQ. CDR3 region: CASSPLLAGARTDTQYF. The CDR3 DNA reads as TGCGCCAGCAGCCCCCTACTAGCGGGGGCCCGCACAGATACGCAGTATTTT.

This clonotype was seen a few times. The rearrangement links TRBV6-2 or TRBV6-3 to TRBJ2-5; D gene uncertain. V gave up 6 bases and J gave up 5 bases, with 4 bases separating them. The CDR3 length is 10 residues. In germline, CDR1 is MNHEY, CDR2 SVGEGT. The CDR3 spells CASRMETQYF. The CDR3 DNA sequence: TGTGCCAGCAGAATGGAGACCCAGTACTTC.

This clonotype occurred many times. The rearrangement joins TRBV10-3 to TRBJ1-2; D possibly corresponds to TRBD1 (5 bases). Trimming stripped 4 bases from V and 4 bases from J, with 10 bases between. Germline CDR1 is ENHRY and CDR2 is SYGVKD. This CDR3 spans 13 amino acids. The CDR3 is CAISGRDGYGYTF. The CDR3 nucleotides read TGTGCCATCAGTGGCCGGGACGGCTATGGCTACACCTTC.

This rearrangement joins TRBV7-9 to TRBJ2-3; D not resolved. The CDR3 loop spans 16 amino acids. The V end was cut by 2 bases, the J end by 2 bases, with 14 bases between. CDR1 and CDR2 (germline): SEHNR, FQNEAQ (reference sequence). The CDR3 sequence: CASSLRTTNPTDTQYF. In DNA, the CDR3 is TGTGCCAGCAGCTTACGCACAACAAATCCCACAGATACGCAGTATTTT.

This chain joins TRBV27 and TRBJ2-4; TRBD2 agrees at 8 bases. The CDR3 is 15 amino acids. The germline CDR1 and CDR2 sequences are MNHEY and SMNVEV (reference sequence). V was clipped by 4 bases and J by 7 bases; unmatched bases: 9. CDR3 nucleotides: TGTGCCAGCAGTTCACCGGGACTAGGGGGGAACATTCAGTACTTC. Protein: CASSSPGLGGNIQYF.

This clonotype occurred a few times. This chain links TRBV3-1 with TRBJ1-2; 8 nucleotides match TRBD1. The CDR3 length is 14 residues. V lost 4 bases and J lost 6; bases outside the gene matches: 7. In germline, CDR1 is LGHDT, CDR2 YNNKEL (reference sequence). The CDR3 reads CASSRLTGDDGYTF. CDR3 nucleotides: TGTGCCAGCAGCCGCTTGACAGGGGATGATGGCTACACCTTC.

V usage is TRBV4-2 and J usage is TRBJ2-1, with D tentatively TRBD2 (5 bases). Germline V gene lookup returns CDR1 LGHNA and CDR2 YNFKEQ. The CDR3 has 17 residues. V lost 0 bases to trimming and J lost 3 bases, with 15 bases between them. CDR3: CASSQEFRRSGYNEQFF. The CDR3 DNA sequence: TGTGCCAGCAGCCAAGAATTTAGGCGAAGCGGCTACAATGAGCAGTTCTTC.

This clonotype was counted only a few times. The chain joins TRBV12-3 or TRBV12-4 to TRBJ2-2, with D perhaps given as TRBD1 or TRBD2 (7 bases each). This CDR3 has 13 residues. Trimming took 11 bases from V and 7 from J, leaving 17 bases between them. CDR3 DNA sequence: TGTGCCGGGAGGGGACAGCTTCTCGGGGAGCTGTTTTTT. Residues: CAGRGQLLGELFF.